This T cell receptor (beta chain) was sequenced for a study of blood T cell repertoires in COVID-19. Study summary: The United States, Italy and Spain were the sources of the acute and convalescent COVID-19 samples.

Germline V lookup: CDR1 MNHEY, CDR2 SVGEGT. CDR3 size: 18 residues. Losses at the gene ends were 5 bases for V and 0 bases for J; bases not matched to a gene: 10. The assay was immunoSEQ multiplex PCR, and TCRdb's table has in-frame clones only and misses some. The sample contains 380,000 or so clones, more than 70% of which appear only once. Participant age was roughly 18 to 89 years, and participants resided in roughly 24 US areas. What was sequenced was PBMCs or T cells enriched from blood (not recorded which). This sequence was found in a man under 40 who had recovered from COVID-19. The chain carries TRBV6-2 or TRBV6-3 and TRBJ1-1; 12 nucleotides match TRBD1. The CDR3 DNA is TGTGCCAGCAGTACCCCACGGGACAGGGGGCGCGTGAACACTGAAGCTTTCTTT. This translates into CASSTPRDRGRVNTEAFF.